This T cell receptor (beta chain) emerged from a study of human T cells and chemical hapten exposure listed by TCRdb under 2021. Regarding the complete study: For sensitization, 2% DPC in acetone was applied to a roughly 2 cm by roughly 2 cm area of upper inner arm skin. Patch testing was performed on the upper back with Finn chambers containing 0.01% DPC, and the patch tests were scored after 6 days according to International Contact Dermatitis Research Group standards. Blood was sampled from patients pre-sensitization (week 0) and at 2, 6 and about 24 weeks after DPC sensitization. Peripheral blood TCR repertoire changes were tracked in vivo in alopecia patients during primary and secondary sensitization to the hapten diphenylcyclopropenone (DPC). Throughout the approximately 22-week study period, patients were also given weekly therapeutic DPC doses on the scalp. Libraries were pooled for sequencing, and per-sample TCR yields varied mainly because of small differences in library volumes within the pool. Alopecia areata with under or over 50% scalp involvement, alopecia totalis and alopecia universalis were represented in the patient cohort, which was mostly female. About 29 alopecia patients gave blood for TCR sequencing at one to four time points (pre-sensitization, 2, 6 and 24 weeks). Here is what the overall study found, with its caveats: The number of PT1 expanded TCRs positively correlated with patch test score, significant at thresholds 8, 16 and 32 but not 4. Repeated subsampling changed both the strength of the expansion versus patch-test correlation and the threshold at which that correlation became significant. All patients had alopecia, a presumed autoimmune disease, so their immune response might differ from that of healthy individuals. DPC sensitization did not change how many TCRs were above 1 in 1000 frequency, and no evidence was found of alterations in global repertoire structure. Compared with pre-sensitization or healthy control sets, expanded TCRs formed significantly more large CDR3 similarity clusters, which is consistent with antigen-driven responses.

Its CDR3 holds 20 amino acids, cysteine through phenylalanine. Just the 60-base CDR3 DNA is kept, in frame starting at base 1. Sequences SNHLY (CDR1) and FYNNEI (CDR2) are obtained from the germline V gene. Trimming leaves V shorter by 8 bases and J shorter by 0 bases, with the junction holding 22 bases beyond the gene matches. Reading the label with the study, this specimen's time point is: patch test 2, 6 weeks after DPC sensitization. This specimen's treatment or condition label, interpreted: therapeutic diphenylcyclopropenone sensitization with weekly scalp DPC. Blood at each patch-test visit was drawn before the patch test was applied. To be eligible, patients had to be aged 18 to 70, diagnosed with alopecia and judged suitable for DPC therapy, while pregnant patients were excluded. Unfractionated whole blood was collected in Tempus Blood RNA tubes, and total RNA was extracted from that blood.

This clonotype has only a few counts. It lacks a known antigen. Nothing much larger sits one base from this clone, and base qualities are not available. The library was generated by RACE. For sequencing, a NextSeq 500 was employed. During library preparation, unique molecular identifiers were attached to individual cDNA molecules so that TCRs could be counted in a quantitative, reproducible way. For every blood RNA sample, sequencing covered both the TCR alpha and TCR beta chains. For the original study's pipeline: Samples had a median of about 90,000 TCRs, with a range from about 23,224 to 690,600. V, J and CDR3 annotation of the TCR reads was performed with the Decombinator software suite. For PS versus PT1 abundance plots, all samples were subsampled to the same number of TCRs (28,000). Expanded TCRs were defined as absent before sensitization and observed at least eight times at the 2-week time point. TCRdb reprocessing: public reads trimmed at Q25 with fastp, clones called with MiXCR, in-frame beta chains kept. Records with the same CDR3 protein are collapsed into one entry carrying the most frequent genes and DNA. The V and J calls were determined by TCRdb, not by the authors. The sample table holds over 65,000 distinct CDR3 sequences, of which under 14% were seen once. The ten largest clones take up about 1.6% of the sample.

The rearrangement combines TRBV2 with TRBJ2-1; TRBD2 fits 7 bases in the junction. The source was whole blood, collected in connection with sensitization to the hapten diphenylcyclopropenone (DPC). The receptor was derived from a man between 18 and 35 years old with alopecia areata. Some clones in this sample may be carry-over from other donors' samples. The bases read TGTGCCAGCGTGAGGATTCCGGGACTATCCCAGATAAGCTCCTACAATGAGCAGTTCTTC. It codes for CASVRIPGLSQISSYNEQFF.